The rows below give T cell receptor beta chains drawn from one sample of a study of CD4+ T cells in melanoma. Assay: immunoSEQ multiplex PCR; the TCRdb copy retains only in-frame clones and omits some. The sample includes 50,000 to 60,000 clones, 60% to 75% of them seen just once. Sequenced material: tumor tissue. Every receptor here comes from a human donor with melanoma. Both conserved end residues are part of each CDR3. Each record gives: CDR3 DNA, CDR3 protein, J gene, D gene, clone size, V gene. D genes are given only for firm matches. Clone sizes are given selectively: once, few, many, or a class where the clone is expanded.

CDR3nt: TGTGCCAGCAGTTTATTGGGGGTTGAAAGAAACTATGGCTACACCTTC
CDR3aa: CASSLLGVERNYGYTF
j_gene: TRBJ1-2
d_gene: NA
abundance: NA
v_gene: TRBV28

CDR3nt: TGTGCCAGCAGCTTTTCTGGGGAGACCCAGTACTTC
CDR3aa: CASSFSGETQYF
j_gene: TRBJ2-5
d_gene: NA
abundance: once
v_gene: TRBV7-9

CDR3nt: TGCGCCGGCAGCCAAGAAGCGTTCCAGCCCCAGCATTTT
CDR3aa: CAGSQEAFQPQHF
j_gene: TRBJ1-5
d_gene: NA
abundance: NA
v_gene: TRBV4-1

CDR3nt: TGTGCCAGCCTAACCCTTCAGGGGGCAGGGTACTCCTACGAGCAGTACTTC
CDR3aa: CASLTLQGAGYSYEQYF
j_gene: TRBJ2-7
d_gene: TRBD1
abundance: NA
v_gene: TRBV6-7

CDR3nt: TGTGCCTGGAGCGATGGGACGCCGACTGAAGCTTTCTTT
CDR3aa: CAWSDGTPTEAFF
j_gene: TRBJ1-1
d_gene: NA
abundance: medium-sized
v_gene: TRBV30

CDR3nt: TGCGCCAGCAGCCACCCCAGAAGGGCTGAAGCTTTCTTT
CDR3aa: CASSHPRRAEAFF
j_gene: TRBJ1-1
d_gene: NA
abundance: NA
v_gene: TRBV4-1

CDR3nt: TGTGCCAGCAGCCCCCGGACAGGGGGTCGGTACGAGCAGTACTTC
CDR3aa: CASSPRTGGRYEQYF
j_gene: TRBJ2-7
d_gene: TRBD1
abundance: NA
v_gene: TRBV2

CDR3nt: TGTGCCAGCAGCCAAGTGACAGGGGGCACCGGGGAGCTGTTTTTT
CDR3aa: CASSQVTGGTGELFF
j_gene: TRBJ2-2
d_gene: TRBD1
abundance: NA
v_gene: TRBV14

CDR3nt: TGTGCCAGCAGCGTAGAGGCGGGGGTCATCCAAGAGACCCAGTACTTC
CDR3aa: CASSVEAGVIQETQYF
j_gene: TRBJ2-5
d_gene: TRBD2
abundance: NA
v_gene: TRBV9

CDR3nt: TGTGCCAGTAGTCTTAGCGGGGGGGAATACAATGAGCAGTTCTTC
CDR3aa: CASSLSGGEYNEQFF
j_gene: TRBJ2-1
d_gene: TRBD2
abundance: NA
v_gene: TRBV19

CDR3nt: TGTGCCAGCAGCTTAGGACAGGGTGGGGGCTACACCTTC
CDR3aa: CASSLGQGGGYTF
j_gene: TRBJ1-2
d_gene: TRBD1
abundance: NA
v_gene: TRBV7-9

CDR3nt: TGTGCCAGCAGTGAACAGTGGCCTAACTATGGCTACACCTTC
CDR3aa: CASSEQWPNYGYTF
j_gene: TRBJ1-2
d_gene: NA
abundance: NA
v_gene: TRBV2

CDR3nt: TGCGCCAGCAGCCAAGACCCTAGGGCTTACGAGCAGTACTTC
CDR3aa: CASSQDPRAYEQYF
j_gene: TRBJ2-7
d_gene: NA
abundance: NA
v_gene: TRBV4-1

CDR3nt: TGTGCCAGCAGTGAAGGGACCGGACCCTCCTACGAGCAGTACTTC
CDR3aa: CASSEGTGPSYEQYF
j_gene: TRBJ2-7
d_gene: NA
abundance: once
v_gene: TRBV2

CDR3nt: TGTGCCAGCTCACCGTTCCTGTCGTCAGGGGGCTTGAGCTCCTACGAGCAGTACTTC
CDR3aa: CASSPFLSSGGLSSYEQYF
j_gene: TRBJ2-7
d_gene: TRBD1
abundance: NA
v_gene: TRBV18

CDR3nt: TGTGCCAGCAGCAAGGGACAGGGGGACTATGGCTACACCTTC
CDR3aa: CASSKGQGDYGYTF
j_gene: TRBJ1-2
d_gene: TRBD1
abundance: NA
v_gene: TRBV9

CDR3nt: TGTGCTAGTGGTTTGTGGGTTGAGCAGTACTTC
CDR3aa: CASGLWVEQYF
j_gene: TRBJ2-7
d_gene: NA
abundance: few
v_gene: TRBV12-5

CDR3nt: TGTGCCAGCAGGGCACAGTTGAGTCAGCCCCAGCATTTT
CDR3aa: CASRAQLSQPQHF
j_gene: TRBJ1-5
d_gene: NA
abundance: NA
v_gene: TRBV2

CDR3nt: TGTGCCAGCAGTGCGGCGAGTGGCTACACCTTC
CDR3aa: CASSAASGYTF
j_gene: TRBJ1-2
d_gene: NA
abundance: NA
v_gene: TRBV2

CDR3nt: TGTGCCAGCTCACCACCGACGAGCTCCAGCTCTGGAAACACCATATATTTT
CDR3aa: CASSPPTSSSSGNTIYF
j_gene: TRBJ1-3
d_gene: NA
abundance: few
v_gene: TRBV18

CDR3nt: TGTGCCAGCAGCTACCCTAGCGGGGGGGCCAATGAGCAGTTCTTC
CDR3aa: CASSYPSGGANEQFF
j_gene: TRBJ2-1
d_gene: TRBD2
abundance: NA
v_gene: TRBV7-9

CDR3nt: TGTGCCAGTAGTAGACAGGCAGCGGGGACTGAAGCTTTCTTT
CDR3aa: CASSRQAAGTEAFF
j_gene: TRBJ1-1
d_gene: NA
abundance: medium-sized
v_gene: TRBV19

CDR3nt: TGCGCCAGCAGTGACCCAGGCGGATCTAGCACAGATACGCAGTATTTT
CDR3aa: CASSDPGGSSTDTQYF
j_gene: TRBJ2-3
d_gene: NA
abundance: many
v_gene: TRBV10-1

CDR3nt: TGTGCCAGCAGCTTGGGGGCAGGGAATTTGTGGAATGAGCAGTTCTTC
CDR3aa: CASSLGAGNLWNEQFF
j_gene: TRBJ2-1
d_gene: NA
abundance: many
v_gene: TRBV5-5

CDR3nt: TGTGCCAGCAGCTTGGAAGAGGGAGGGAATTCACCCCTCCACTTT
CDR3aa: CASSLEEGGNSPLHF
j_gene: TRBJ1-6
d_gene: NA
abundance: once
v_gene: TRBV5-5

CDR3nt: TGTGCCAGCAGGGGAGCGTCTAATGAGCAGTTCTTC
CDR3aa: CASRGASNEQFF
j_gene: TRBJ2-1
d_gene: NA
abundance: NA
v_gene: TRBV7-3

CDR3nt: TGTGCCAGCAGCCAGGACGGAAATGAGCAGTTCTTC
CDR3aa: CASSQDGNEQFF
j_gene: TRBJ2-1
d_gene: NA
abundance: NA
v_gene: TRBV9

CDR3nt: TGTGCCAGCAGCACCACCCCCGGGGAGCTGTTTTTT
CDR3aa: CASSTTPGELFF
j_gene: TRBJ2-2
d_gene: NA
abundance: NA
v_gene: TRBV9

CDR3nt: TGTGCCATCAGGGGAGGGGACAGACTGAACACTGAAGCTTTCTTT
CDR3aa: CAIRGGDRLNTEAFF
j_gene: TRBJ1-1
d_gene: TRBD1
abundance: few
v_gene: TRBV10-3

CDR3nt: TGCAGCGTTGAAGGGTTTGCGGGAAGCTCCTACAATGAGCAGTTCTTC
CDR3aa: CSVEGFAGSSYNEQFF
j_gene: TRBJ2-1
d_gene: NA
abundance: NA
v_gene: TRBV29-1

CDR3nt: TGTGCCAGCAGCTTAGCTCCAGGGGGCACTGAAGCTTTCTTT
CDR3aa: CASSLAPGGTEAFF
j_gene: TRBJ1-1
d_gene: TRBD1
abundance: few
v_gene: TRBV7-9

CDR3nt: TGTGCCAGTAGTCCCTCGGGGGCCGCCTACACCGGGGAGCTGTTTTTT
CDR3aa: CASSPSGAAYTGELFF
j_gene: TRBJ2-2
d_gene: NA
abundance: NA
v_gene: TRBV19

CDR3nt: TGCGCCAGCAGCCCCGCGACAGTAAGTTACGAGCAGTACTTC
CDR3aa: CASSPATVSYEQYF
j_gene: TRBJ2-7
d_gene: NA
abundance: NA
v_gene: TRBV5-1

CDR3nt: TGTGCCAGCAGCTTAGGGGGGGCCGGGGAGCTGTTTTTT
CDR3aa: CASSLGGAGELFF
j_gene: TRBJ2-2
d_gene: TRBD2
abundance: few
v_gene: TRBV7-3

CDR3nt: TGTGCCAGCTCACCAGAGATGGGGGCTTGGGACTATGGCTACACCTTC
CDR3aa: CASSPEMGAWDYGYTF
j_gene: TRBJ1-2
d_gene: NA
abundance: NA
v_gene: TRBV18

CDR3nt: TGCGCCAGCAGCGCGGAGTACAATGAGCAGTTCTTC
CDR3aa: CASSAEYNEQFF
j_gene: TRBJ2-1
d_gene: NA
abundance: NA
v_gene: TRBV5-1

CDR3nt: TGTGCCAGCACCGATCTGCTCGCGGCGGGGGCGATTCAGTACTTC
CDR3aa: CASTDLLAAGAIQYF
j_gene: TRBJ2-4
d_gene: NA
abundance: NA
v_gene: TRBV11-2

CDR3nt: TGTGCCAGCAGGGTACAGGGTGGCAATTCACCCCTCCACTTT
CDR3aa: CASRVQGGNSPLHF
j_gene: TRBJ1-6
d_gene: NA
abundance: NA
v_gene: TRBV7-9

CDR3nt: TGCGCCAGCAGCCAAGGGCAGGGAGCGGGGGGGCCGACCGGGGAGCTGTTTTTT
CDR3aa: CASSQGQGAGGPTGELFF
j_gene: TRBJ2-2
d_gene: TRBD2
abundance: NA
v_gene: TRBV4-3

CDR3nt: TGTGCCAGCAGTTATACGGGAGGGAACGAGCAGTACTTC
CDR3aa: CASSYTGGNEQYF
j_gene: TRBJ2-7
d_gene: TRBD2
abundance: large
v_gene: TRBV7-2

CDR3nt: TGTGCCTCCTCGATGTCAGGGGAGAACACCGGGGAGCTGTTTTTT
CDR3aa: CASSMSGENTGELFF
j_gene: TRBJ2-2
d_gene: NA
abundance: NA
v_gene: TRBV7-3

CDR3nt: TGTGCCAGCAATGCCTACGAGCAGTACTTC
CDR3aa: CASNAYEQYF
j_gene: TRBJ2-7
d_gene: NA
abundance: once
v_gene: TRBV6-5

CDR3nt: TGTGCCAGCACCACAGGTCCGCATGGCTACACCTTC
CDR3aa: CASTTGPHGYTF
j_gene: TRBJ1-2
d_gene: NA
abundance: NA
v_gene: TRBV6-6

CDR3nt: TGTGCCAGCAGTCGGACTAGCGGGGGGGACTACGAGCAGTACTTC
CDR3aa: CASSRTSGGDYEQYF
j_gene: TRBJ2-7
d_gene: TRBD2
abundance: NA
v_gene: TRBV28

CDR3nt: TGCAGCGTTTTAGACAGGCATGGAGGCAATGAGCAGTTCTTC
CDR3aa: CSVLDRHGGNEQFF
j_gene: TRBJ2-1
d_gene: NA
abundance: NA
v_gene: TRBV29-1

CDR3nt: TGTGCCAGCAGCTTTTCGACACAGGGGAACTATGGCTACACCTTC
CDR3aa: CASSFSTQGNYGYTF
j_gene: TRBJ1-2
d_gene: TRBD1
abundance: medium-sized
v_gene: TRBV7-2

CDR3nt: TGTGCCTCCAAACTGGGACAGGGGGTGGAAGAGACCCAGTACTTC
CDR3aa: CASKLGQGVEETQYF
j_gene: TRBJ2-5
d_gene: TRBD1
abundance: many
v_gene: TRBV28

CDR3nt: TGTGCCAGCAGTGAAGGTGGGGAGCTGTTTTTT
CDR3aa: CASSEGGELFF
j_gene: TRBJ2-2
d_gene: NA
abundance: medium-sized
v_gene: TRBV6-4

CDR3nt: TGTGCCAGCAGCGTAGGTTGGGAGGGGACGCTGGACGAGCAGTACTTC
CDR3aa: CASSVGWEGTLDEQYF
j_gene: TRBJ2-7
d_gene: TRBD2
abundance: NA
v_gene: TRBV9

CDR3nt: TGCGCCAGCGCTGATTCAGTTAACACTGAAGCTTTCTTT
CDR3aa: CASADSVNTEAFF
j_gene: TRBJ1-1
d_gene: NA
abundance: NA
v_gene: TRBV4-1